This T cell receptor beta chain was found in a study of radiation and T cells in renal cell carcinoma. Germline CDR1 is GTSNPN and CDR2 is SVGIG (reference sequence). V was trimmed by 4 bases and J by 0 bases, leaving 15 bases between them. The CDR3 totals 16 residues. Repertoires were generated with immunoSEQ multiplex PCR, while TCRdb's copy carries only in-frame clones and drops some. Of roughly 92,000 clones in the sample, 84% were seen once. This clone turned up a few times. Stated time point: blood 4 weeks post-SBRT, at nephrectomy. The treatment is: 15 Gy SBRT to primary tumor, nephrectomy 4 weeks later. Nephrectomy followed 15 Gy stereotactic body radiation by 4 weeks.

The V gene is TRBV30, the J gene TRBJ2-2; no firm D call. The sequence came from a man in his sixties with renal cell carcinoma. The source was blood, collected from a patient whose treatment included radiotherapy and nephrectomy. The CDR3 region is CAWIFGFASNTGELFF. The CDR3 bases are TGTGCCTGGATTTTCGGGTTTGCGTCGAACACCGGGGAGCTGTTTTTT.